This T cell receptor beta chain was observed in a study of T cells in localized non-small cell lung cancer. Regarding the study as a whole: Measurement of T cell clonality placed uninvolved adjacent lung highest, above the level in tumor.

Trimming stripped 2 bases from V and 6 bases from J, with 11 bases between. Germline values: CDR1 MNHNS, CDR2 SASEGT. This CDR3 spans 14 amino acids. In this sample, this clone turned up once. Its cognate antigen is unknown. Clones were sequenced by immunoSEQ multiplex PCR, and TCRdb holds only the in-frame ones, with some missing. The table includes about 21,000 clones, approximately 89% detected once. The receptor was derived from a man aged 40-75 years with stage I lung adenocarcinoma. The rearrangement joins TRBV6-1 to TRBJ2-1; D is tentatively TRBD1 or TRBD2 (5 bases each). Sequenced here: peripheral blood, sampled before any cancer treatment. CDR3 protein: CASSELGTGNEQFF. CDR3 nucleotides: TGTGCCAGCAGTGAACTTGGGACGGGCAATGAGCAGTTCTTC.